These T cell receptor beta chains were read from a single sample in a study of radiation and T cells in renal cell carcinoma. The method was immunoSEQ multiplex PCR; TCRdb's version includes in-frame clones alone and lacks a portion of them. The data hold approximately 140,000 clones, with around four fifths observed a single time. Material: blood, obtained from a patient whose treatment included radiotherapy and nephrectomy. These receptors were obtained from a woman in her forties or fifties with renal cell carcinoma. CDR3s include the opening cysteine and the closing phenylalanine or tryptophan. The D gene is left open where the match is weak. Clone size is given for some rows only: seen once, a few or many times, or a class if the clone is expanded.

DNA | CDR3 | size | J | V | D
TGCGCCAGCAACCCGGCCCAGGGGAAGGGCGGGGAGCTGTTTTTT | CASNPAQGKGGELFF | . | TRBJ2-2 | TRBV5-1 | .
TGTGCCAGCAGGAGGGACAGCGAGCAGTACTTC | CASRRDSEQYF | once | TRBJ2-7 | TRBV27 | TRBD1
TGTGCCAGCTCACCCACAGGGCCGCTGGCTAATGAAAAACTGTTTTTT | CASSPTGPLANEKLFF | . | TRBJ1-4 | TRBV18 | .
TGCGCCAGCAGCCCCTCCCTGGGACAGGGGAAAGATACGCAGTATTTT | CASSPSLGQGKDTQYF | . | TRBJ2-3 | TRBV5-1 | TRBD1
TGCGCCAGCAGCATGACAGGGCCTAGCACAGATACGCAGTATTTT | CASSMTGPSTDTQYF | . | TRBJ2-3 | TRBV5-1 | TRBD1
TGTGCCAGCAGCGTAGCGGGGGAAAGAGATGCTTTCTTT | CASSVAGERDAFF | few | TRBJ1-1 | TRBV9 | .
TGTGCCAGCAGCTTGGGGGCCGGGACAGGTGAAGCTTTCTTT | CASSLGAGTGEAFF | once | TRBJ1-1 | TRBV5-6 | TRBD1
TGCGCCAGCAGCCAAGTCTCGTCTCCAGGGGGTCGGGAGCAGTACTTC | CASSQVSSPGGREQYF | once | TRBJ2-7 | TRBV4-3 | TRBD1
TGTGCCAGCAGTTTATTAACTTGGGCTGCAACTAATGAAAAACTGTTTTTT | CASSLLTWAATNEKLFF | . | TRBJ1-4 | TRBV28 | .
TGTGCCAGCAGTATGCGGACAGCAAATAGCGATTCACCCCTCCACTTT | CASSMRTANSDSPLHF | . | TRBJ1-6 | TRBV27 | .
TGTGCCAGCAGTGAAGAGACAGGGCAACCTGGGGCCAACGTCCTGACTTTC | CASSEETGQPGANVLTF | once | TRBJ2-6 | TRBV2 | TRBD1
TGTGCCAGCAGCGCCCGACTAGCGGGGGTGCGGGCCGAGCAGTTCTTC | CASSARLAGVRAEQFF | . | TRBJ2-1 | TRBV7-2 | TRBD2
TGTGCCAGCAGCGGCCAGAACACTGAAGCTTTCTTT | CASSGQNTEAFF | . | TRBJ1-1 | TRBV7-9 | .
TGTGCCTGGACTTCGGGCCTCGACACTGAAGCTTTCTTT | CAWTSGLDTEAFF | few | TRBJ1-1 | TRBV30 | .
TGCGCCAGCAGCTTGGGGGAGGGGCGACGCACTGAAGCTTTCTTT | CASSLGEGRRTEAFF | once | TRBJ1-1 | TRBV5-1 | .
TGTGCCATCAGTTTTCTTTCCGAGGGAACAGATACGCAGTATTTT | CAISFLSEGTDTQYF | . | TRBJ2-3 | TRBV10-3 | .
TGCGCCAGCAGCCTTGGGGCCTCCTACGAGCAGTACTTC | CASSLGASYEQYF | . | TRBJ2-7 | TRBV4-3 | .
TGCGCCAGCAGCTTGGGACAGGGAGTCAACGAGCAGTACTTC | CASSLGQGVNEQYF | . | TRBJ2-7 | TRBV5-1 | TRBD1
TGTGCCAGCAGTTACTCGACCCAGAGGGCTGAAGCTTTCTTT | CASSYSTQRAEAFF | . | TRBJ1-1 | TRBV6-6 | .
TGTGCCTGGGGGCGTGTGGGGGGCCAAGAGACCCAGTACTTC | CAWGRVGGQETQYF | . | TRBJ2-5 | TRBV30 | .
TGTGCCAGCAGTGCGGGACAGGGGGCATTGGAGCAGTACTTC | CASSAGQGALEQYF | once | TRBJ2-7 | TRBV2 | TRBD1
TGCGCCAGCAGCTTGCAGGGGGGGAATGAAAAACTGTTTTTT | CASSLQGGNEKLFF | . | TRBJ1-4 | TRBV5-1 | TRBD1
TGTGCCAGCAGCTCAACAGGGAACTACGAGCAGTACTTC | CASSSTGNYEQYF | once | TRBJ2-7 | TRBV6-5 | .
TGTGCCAGCACCCGGGACCCCCATGTGGGTGAGCAGTTCTTC | CASTRDPHVGEQFF | . | TRBJ2-1 | TRBV21-1 | .
TGTGCCATCAGTGAGTCGGGACCAGGAGAGACCCAGTACTTC | CAISESGPGETQYF | . | TRBJ2-5 | TRBV10-3 | .
TGTGCCAGCAGCGAACAGGGGATGCAGGAGACCCAGTACTTC | CASSEQGMQETQYF | few | TRBJ2-5 | TRBV9 | TRBD1
TGTGCCAGCAGCTTAGCGCTGGCTAGTGGGGGGTCTGAGCAGTTCTTC | CASSLALASGGSEQFF | . | TRBJ2-1 | TRBV7-6 | .
TGCAGTGCTACAGGGGACTATGGCTACACCTTC | CSATGDYGYTF | . | TRBJ1-2 | TRBV20-1 | .